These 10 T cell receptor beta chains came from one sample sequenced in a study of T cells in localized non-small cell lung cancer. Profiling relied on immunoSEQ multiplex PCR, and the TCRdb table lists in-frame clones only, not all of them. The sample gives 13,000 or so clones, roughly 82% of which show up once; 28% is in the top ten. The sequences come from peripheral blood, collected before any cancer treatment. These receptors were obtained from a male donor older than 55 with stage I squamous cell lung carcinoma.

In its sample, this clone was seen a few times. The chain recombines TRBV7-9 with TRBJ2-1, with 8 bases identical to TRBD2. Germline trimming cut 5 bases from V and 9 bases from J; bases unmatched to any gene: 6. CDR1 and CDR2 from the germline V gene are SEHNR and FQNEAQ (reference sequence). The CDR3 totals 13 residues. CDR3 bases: TGTGCCAGCAGCAGTAGCGGGACGGGTGAGCAGTTCTTC. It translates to CASSSSGTGEQFF.

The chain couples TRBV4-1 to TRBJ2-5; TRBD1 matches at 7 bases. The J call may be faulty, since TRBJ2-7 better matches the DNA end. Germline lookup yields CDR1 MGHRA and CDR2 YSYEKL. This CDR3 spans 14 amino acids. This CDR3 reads CASSPRDRPYEQYF. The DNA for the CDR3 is TGCGCCAGCAGCCCTCGGGACAGACCCTACGAGCAGTACTTC.

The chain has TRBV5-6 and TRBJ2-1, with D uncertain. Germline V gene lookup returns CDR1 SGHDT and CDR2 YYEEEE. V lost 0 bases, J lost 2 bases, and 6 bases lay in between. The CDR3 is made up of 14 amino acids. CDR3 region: CASSLGVPYNEQFF. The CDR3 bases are TGTGCCAGCAGCTTGGGGGTTCCCTACAATGAGCAGTTCTTC.

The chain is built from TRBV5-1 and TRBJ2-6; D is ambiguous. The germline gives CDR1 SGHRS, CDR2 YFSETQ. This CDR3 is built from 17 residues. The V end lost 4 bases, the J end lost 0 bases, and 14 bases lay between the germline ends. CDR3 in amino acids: CASSPTSGNSGANVLTF. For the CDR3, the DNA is TGCGCCAGCAGCCCCACCTCTGGTAACTCTGGGGCCAACGTCCTGACTTTC.

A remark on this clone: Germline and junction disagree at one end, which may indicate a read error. The CDR3: CAGSMSGQRGSGEQFF. The DNA of the CDR3 is TGTGCCGGCAGCATGTCCGGCCAGCGGGGATCGGGTGAGCAGTTCTTC. The chain couples TRBV9 to TRBJ2-1, with 7 positions matching TRBD2. Germline V CDR1 and CDR2: SGDLS, YYNGEE. This CDR3 has 16 amino acids. Supplemented by reference TRBV9 and TRBJ2-1, the full variable domain reads DSGVTQTPKHLITATGQRVTLRCSPRSGDLSVYWYQQSLDQGLQFLIQYYNGEERAKGNILERFSAQQFPDLHSELNLSSLELGDSALYFCAGSMSGQRGSGEQFFGPGTRLTVL.

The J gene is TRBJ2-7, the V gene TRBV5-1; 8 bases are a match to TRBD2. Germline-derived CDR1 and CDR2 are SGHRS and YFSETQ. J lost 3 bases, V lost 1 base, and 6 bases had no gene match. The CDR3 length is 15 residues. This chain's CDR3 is CASSLLGSGVYEQYF. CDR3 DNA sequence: TGCGCCAGCAGCTTGTTAGGTAGCGGGGTCTACGAGCAGTACTTC.

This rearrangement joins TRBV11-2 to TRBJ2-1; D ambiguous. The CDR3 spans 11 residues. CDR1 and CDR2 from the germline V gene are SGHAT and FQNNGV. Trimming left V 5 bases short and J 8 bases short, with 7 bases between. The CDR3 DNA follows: TGTGCCAGCAGCCCCCGGGATGAGCAGTTCTTC. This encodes CASSPRDEQFF. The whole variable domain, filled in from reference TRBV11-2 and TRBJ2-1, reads EAGVAQSPRYKIIEKRQSVAFWCNPISGHATLYWYQQILGQGPKLLIQFQNNGVVDDSQLPKDRFSAERLKGVDSTLKIQPAKLEDSAVYLCASSPRDEQFFGPGTRLTVL.

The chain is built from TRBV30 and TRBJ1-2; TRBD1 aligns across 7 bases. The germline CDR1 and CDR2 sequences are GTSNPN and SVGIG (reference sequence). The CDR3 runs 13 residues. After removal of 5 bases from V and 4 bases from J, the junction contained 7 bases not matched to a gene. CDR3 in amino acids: CAWAQGEIYGYTF. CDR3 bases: TGTGCCTGGGCCCAGGGGGAAATCTATGGCTACACCTTC.

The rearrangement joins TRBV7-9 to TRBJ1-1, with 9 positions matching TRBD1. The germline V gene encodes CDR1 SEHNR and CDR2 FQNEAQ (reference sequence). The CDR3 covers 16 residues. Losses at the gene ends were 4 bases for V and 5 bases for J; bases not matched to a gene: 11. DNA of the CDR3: TGTGCCAGCAGCTCCGGGACAGGGTGGGTGAGGACTGAAGCTTTCTTT. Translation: CASSSGTGWVRTEAFF.

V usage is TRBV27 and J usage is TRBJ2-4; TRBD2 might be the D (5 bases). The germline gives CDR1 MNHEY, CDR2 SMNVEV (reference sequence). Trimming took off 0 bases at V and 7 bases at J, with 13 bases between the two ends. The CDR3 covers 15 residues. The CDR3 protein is CASSLSRTFGNIQYF. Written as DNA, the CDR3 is TGTGCCAGCAGTTTATCCCGGACTTTTGGGAACATTCAGTACTTC.